This T cell receptor (beta chain) was recorded in a study of beta chain features in type 1 diabetes. On the study more broadly: The examined sorted cells totaled 107,917,701 across samples.

Every isolated RNA sample was fully reverse transcribed, so sequencing captured expressed TCRB transcripts. The repertoire was sequenced with immunoSEQ multiplex PCR; TCRdb's copy has only in-frame clones and lacks some. The sample consists of 300,000 to 350,000 clones, approximately 9.7% of them appearing once. This clone was detected only a few times. Its specificity is not known. Whole-study results and caveats: Moderately but significantly shorter TCRB CDR3s were found in Type 1 diabetes patients in all four CD4+ subsets. Resolution of whether HLA type affects TCRB rearrangement was not achieved here.

The authors took one heparinised blood draw, averaging about 120 mL, from each donor. The CDR3 loop spans 13 amino acids. Trimming took 6 bases from V and 0 from J; bases not matched to a gene: 4. Germline CDR1 reads GTSNPN; CDR2 reads SVGIG (reference sequence). The sequenced sample consisted of central memory CD4+ T cells from blood. The rearrangement uses TRBV30 and TRBJ1-1; 7 nucleotides align to TRBD1. This clonotype originated in a man aged 30 to 39 with type 1 diabetes. CDR3 coding DNA: TGTGCCTGTCCCGGGACAGTGAACACTGAAGCTTTCTTT. It encodes CACPGTVNTEAFF.